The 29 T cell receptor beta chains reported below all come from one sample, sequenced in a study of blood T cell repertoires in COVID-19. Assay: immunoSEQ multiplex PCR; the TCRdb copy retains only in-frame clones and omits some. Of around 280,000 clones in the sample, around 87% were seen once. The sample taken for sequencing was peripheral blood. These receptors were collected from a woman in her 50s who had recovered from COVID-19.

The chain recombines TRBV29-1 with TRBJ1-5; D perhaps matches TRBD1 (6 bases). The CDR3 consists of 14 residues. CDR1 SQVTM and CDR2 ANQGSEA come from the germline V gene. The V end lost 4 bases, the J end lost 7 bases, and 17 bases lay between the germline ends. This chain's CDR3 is CSVGGGRGEQPQHF. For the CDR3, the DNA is TGCAGCGTTGGAGGGGGACGGGGTGAGCAGCCCCAGCATTTT. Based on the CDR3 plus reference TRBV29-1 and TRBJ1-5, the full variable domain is SAVISQKPSRDICQRGTSLTIQCQVDSQVTMMFWYRQQPGQSLTLIATANQGSEATYESGFVIDKFPISRPNLTFSTLTVSNMSPEDSSIYLCSVGGGRGEQPQHFGDGTRLSIL.

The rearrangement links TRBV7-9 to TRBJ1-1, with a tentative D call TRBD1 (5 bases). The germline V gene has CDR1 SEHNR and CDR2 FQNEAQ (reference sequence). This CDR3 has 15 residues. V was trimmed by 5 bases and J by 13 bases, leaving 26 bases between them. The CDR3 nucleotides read TGTGCCAGCAGCCGGTGGGGGGTAGGGGTGCAGGTCGGTTTCTTT. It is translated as CASSRWGVGVQVGFF.

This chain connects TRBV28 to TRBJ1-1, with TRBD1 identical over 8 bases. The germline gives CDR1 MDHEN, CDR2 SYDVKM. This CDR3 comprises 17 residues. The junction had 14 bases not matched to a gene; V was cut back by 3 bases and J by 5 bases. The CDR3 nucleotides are TGTGCCAGCAGTTTCACAGGGGGTTGGGGAAATGATACTGAAGCTTTCTTT. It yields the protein CASSFTGGWGNDTEAFF.

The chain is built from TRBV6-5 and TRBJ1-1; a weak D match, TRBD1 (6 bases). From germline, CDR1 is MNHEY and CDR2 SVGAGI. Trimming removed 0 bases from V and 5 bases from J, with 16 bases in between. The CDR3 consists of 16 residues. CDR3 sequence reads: CASSYSGGQGGTEAFF. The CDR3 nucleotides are TGTGCCAGCAGTTACTCCGGGGGGCAGGGAGGAACTGAAGCTTTCTTT.

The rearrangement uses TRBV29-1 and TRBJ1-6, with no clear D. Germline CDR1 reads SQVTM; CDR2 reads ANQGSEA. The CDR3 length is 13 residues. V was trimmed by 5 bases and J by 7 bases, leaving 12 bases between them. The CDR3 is CSVSGAGNSPLHF. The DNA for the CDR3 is TGCAGCGTTTCGGGAGCTGGGAATTCACCCCTCCACTTT. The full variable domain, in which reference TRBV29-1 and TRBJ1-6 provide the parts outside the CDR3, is SAVISQKPSRDICQRGTSLTIQCQVDSQVTMMFWYRQQPGQSLTLIATANQGSEATYESGFVIDKFPISRPNLTFSTLTVSNMSPEDSSIYLCSVSGAGNSPLHFGNGTRLTVT.

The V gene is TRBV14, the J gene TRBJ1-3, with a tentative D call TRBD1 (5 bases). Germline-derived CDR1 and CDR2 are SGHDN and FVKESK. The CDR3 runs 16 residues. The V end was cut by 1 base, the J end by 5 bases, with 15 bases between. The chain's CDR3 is CASSQVEGVRRNTIYF. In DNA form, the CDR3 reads TGTGCCAGCAGCCAAGTCGAAGGGGTTAGGAGAAACACCATATATTTT.

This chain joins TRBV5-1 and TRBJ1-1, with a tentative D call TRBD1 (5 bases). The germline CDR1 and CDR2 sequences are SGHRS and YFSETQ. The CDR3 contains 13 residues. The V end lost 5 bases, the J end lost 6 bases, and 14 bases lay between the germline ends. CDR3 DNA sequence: TGCGCCAGCAGTATAATAAGGGGCGCTGAAGCTTTCTTT. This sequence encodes CASSIIRGAEAFF.

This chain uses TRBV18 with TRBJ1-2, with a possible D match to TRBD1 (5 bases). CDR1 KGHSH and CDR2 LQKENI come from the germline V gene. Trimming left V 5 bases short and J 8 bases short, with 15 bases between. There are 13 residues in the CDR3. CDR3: CASSSTHRPGYTF. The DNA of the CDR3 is TGTGCCAGCTCATCAACTCACAGGCCCGGCTACACCTTC.

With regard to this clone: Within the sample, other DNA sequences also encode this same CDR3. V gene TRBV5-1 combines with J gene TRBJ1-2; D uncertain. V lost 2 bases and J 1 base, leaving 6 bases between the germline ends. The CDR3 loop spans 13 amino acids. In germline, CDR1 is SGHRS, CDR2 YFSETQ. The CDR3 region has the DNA TGCGCCAGCAGCTTCCGGGGTAACTATGGCTACACCTTC. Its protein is CASSFRGNYGYTF.

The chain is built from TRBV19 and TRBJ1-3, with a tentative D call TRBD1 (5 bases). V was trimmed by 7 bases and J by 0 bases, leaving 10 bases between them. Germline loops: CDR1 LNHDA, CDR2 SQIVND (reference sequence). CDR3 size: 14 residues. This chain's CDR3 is CASTGLSSGNTIYF. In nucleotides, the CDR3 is TGTGCCAGTACGGGACTGAGCTCTGGAAACACCATATATTTT.

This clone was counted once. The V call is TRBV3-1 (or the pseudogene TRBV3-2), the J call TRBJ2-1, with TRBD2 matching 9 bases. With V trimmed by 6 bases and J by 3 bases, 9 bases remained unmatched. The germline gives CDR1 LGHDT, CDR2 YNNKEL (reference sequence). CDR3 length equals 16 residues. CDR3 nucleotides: TGTGCCAGCAGTCCAAGAGTAGCGGGGGACTACAATGAGCAGTTCTTC. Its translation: CASSPRVAGDYNEQFF.

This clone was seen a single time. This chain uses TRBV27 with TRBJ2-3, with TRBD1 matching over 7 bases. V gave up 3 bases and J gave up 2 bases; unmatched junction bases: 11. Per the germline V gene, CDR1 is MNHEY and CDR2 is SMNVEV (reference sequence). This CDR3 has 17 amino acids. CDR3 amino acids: CASSFIQQGGLTDTQYF. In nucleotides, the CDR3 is TGTGCCAGCAGTTTTATCCAGCAAGGGGGCCTCACAGATACGCAGTATTTT.

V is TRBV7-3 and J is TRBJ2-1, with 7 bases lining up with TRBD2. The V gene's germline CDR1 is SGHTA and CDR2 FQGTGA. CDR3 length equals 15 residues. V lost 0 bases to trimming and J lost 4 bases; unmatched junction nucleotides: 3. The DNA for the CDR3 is TGTGCCAGCAGCTTAACTAGCGGGCCGTACAATGAGCAGTTCTTC. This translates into CASSLTSGPYNEQFF.

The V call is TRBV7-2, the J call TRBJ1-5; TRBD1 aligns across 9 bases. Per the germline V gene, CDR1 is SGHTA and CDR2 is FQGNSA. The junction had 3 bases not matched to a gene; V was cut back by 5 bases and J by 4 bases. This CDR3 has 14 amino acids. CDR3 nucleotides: TGTGCCAGCAGCGTACAGGGGGCTAATCAGCCCCAGCATTTT. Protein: CASSVQGANQPQHF. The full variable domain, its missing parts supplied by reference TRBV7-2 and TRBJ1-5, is GAGVSQSPSNKVTEKGKDVELRCDPISGHTALYWYRQSLGQGLEFLIYFQGNSAPDKSGLPSDRFSAERTGGSVSTLTIQRTQQEDSAVYLCASSVQGANQPQHFGDGTRLSIL.

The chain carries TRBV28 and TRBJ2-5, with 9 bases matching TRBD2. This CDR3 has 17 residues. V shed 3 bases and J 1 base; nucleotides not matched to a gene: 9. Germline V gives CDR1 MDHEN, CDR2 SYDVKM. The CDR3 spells CASSFPGLAGPQETQYF. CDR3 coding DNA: TGTGCCAGCAGTTTCCCCGGGCTAGCGGGGCCCCAAGAGACCCAGTACTTC.

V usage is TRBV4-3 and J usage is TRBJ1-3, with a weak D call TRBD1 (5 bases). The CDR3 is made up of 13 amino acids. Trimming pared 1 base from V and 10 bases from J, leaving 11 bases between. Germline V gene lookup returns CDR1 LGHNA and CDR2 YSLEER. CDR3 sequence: CASSQATGRTIYF. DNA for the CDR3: TGCGCCAGCAGCCAAGCAACAGGAAGAACCATATATTTT.

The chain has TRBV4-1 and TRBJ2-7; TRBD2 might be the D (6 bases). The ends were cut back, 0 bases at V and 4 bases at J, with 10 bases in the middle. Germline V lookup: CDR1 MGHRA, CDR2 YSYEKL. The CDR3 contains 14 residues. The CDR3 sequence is CASSQDSGNYEQYF. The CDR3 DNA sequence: TGCGCCAGCAGCCAAGATAGCGGCAATTACGAGCAGTACTTC.

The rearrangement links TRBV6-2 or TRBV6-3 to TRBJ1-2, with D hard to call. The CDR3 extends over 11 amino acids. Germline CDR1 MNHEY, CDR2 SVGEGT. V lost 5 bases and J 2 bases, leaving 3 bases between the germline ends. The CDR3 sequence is CASSLNYGYTF. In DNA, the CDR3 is TGTGCCAGCAGTCTCAACTATGGCTACACCTTC.

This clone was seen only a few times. In DNA, the CDR3 is TGTGCCAGCAGCTTAAATCAGGGAAGTGCTGAAGCTTTCTTT. Protein product: CASSLNQGSAEAFF. The V and J genes are TRBV7-9 and TRBJ1-1, with D possibly matching TRBD1 (5 bases). The ends were cut back, 2 bases at V and 6 bases at J, with 13 bases in the middle. This CDR3 is 14 amino acids long. Germline assignment: CDR1 SEHNR and CDR2 FQNEAQ (reference sequence).

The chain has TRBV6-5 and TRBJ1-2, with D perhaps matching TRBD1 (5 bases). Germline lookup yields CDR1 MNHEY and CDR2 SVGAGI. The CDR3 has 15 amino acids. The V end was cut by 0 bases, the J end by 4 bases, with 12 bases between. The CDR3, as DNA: TGTGCCAGCAGTTACTCGAGAGGGGAGGGCTATGGCTACACCTTC. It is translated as CASSYSRGEGYGYTF.

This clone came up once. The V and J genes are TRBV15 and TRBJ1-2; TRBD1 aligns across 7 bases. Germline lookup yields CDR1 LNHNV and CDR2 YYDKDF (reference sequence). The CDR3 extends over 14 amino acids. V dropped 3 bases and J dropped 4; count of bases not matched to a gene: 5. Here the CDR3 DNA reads TGTGCCACCAGCAGTACCGCAGGGGGCTATGGCTACACCTTC. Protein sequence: CATSSTAGGYGYTF. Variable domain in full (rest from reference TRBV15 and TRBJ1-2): DAMVIQNPRYQVTQFGKPVTLSCSQTLNHNVMYWYQQKSSQAPKLLFHYYDKDFNNEADTPDNFQSRRPNTSFCFLDIRSPGLGDTAMYLCATSSTAGGYGYTFGSGTRLTVV.

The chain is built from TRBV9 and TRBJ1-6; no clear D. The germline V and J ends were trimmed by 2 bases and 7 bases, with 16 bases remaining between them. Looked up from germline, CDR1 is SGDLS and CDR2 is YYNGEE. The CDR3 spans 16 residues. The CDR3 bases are TGTGCCAGCAGCGTTGGCCACTGGGCCGAAAATTCACCCCTCCACTTT. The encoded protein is CASSVGHWAENSPLHF.

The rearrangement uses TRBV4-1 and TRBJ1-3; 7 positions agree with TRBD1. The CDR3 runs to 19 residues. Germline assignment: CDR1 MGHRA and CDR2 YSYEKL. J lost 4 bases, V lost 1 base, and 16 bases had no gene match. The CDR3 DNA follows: TGCGCCAGCAGCCAAGTGCCCGTTGACGGACAGGAGATGGGAAACACCATATATTTT. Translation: CASSQVPVDGQEMGNTIYF.

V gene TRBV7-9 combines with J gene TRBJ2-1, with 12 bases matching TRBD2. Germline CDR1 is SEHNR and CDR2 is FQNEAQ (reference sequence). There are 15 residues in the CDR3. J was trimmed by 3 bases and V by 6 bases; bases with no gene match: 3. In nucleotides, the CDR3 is TGTGCCAGCAGTGGACTAGCGGGAATCTACAATGAGCAGTTCTTC. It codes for CASSGLAGIYNEQFF.

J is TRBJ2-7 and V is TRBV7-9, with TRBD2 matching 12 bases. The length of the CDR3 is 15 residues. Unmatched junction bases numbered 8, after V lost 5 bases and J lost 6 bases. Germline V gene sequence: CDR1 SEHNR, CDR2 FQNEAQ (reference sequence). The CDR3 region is CASSPASGRAGEQYF. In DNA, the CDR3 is TGTGCCAGCAGCCCAGCTAGCGGGAGGGCCGGCGAGCAGTACTTC. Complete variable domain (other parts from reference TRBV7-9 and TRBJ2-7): DTGVSQNPRHKITKRGQNVTFRCDPISEHNRLYWYRQTLGQGPEFLTYFQNEAQLEKSRLLSDRFSAERPKGSFSTLEIQRTEQGDSAMYLCASSPASGRAGEQYFGPGTRLTVT.

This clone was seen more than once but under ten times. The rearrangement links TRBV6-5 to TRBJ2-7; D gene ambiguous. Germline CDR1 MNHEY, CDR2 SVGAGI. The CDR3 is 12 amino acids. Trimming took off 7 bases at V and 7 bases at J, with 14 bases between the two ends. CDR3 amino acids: CASTRAGTEQYF. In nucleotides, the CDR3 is TGTGCCAGCACTCGAGCAGGAACAGAGCAGTACTTC.

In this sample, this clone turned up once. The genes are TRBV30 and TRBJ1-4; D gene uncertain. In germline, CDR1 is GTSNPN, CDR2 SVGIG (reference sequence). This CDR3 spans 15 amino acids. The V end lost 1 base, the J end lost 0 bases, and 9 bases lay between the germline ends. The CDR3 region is CAWSEQLATNEKLFF. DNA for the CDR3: TGTGCCTGGAGTGAACAGTTAGCAACTAATGAAAAACTGTTTTTT.

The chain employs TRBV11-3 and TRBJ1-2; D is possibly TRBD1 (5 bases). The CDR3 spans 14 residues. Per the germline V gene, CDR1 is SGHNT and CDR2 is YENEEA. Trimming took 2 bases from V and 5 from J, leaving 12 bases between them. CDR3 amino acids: CASSLSSTGYGYTF. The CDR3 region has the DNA TGTGCCAGCAGCTTAAGTTCAACAGGATATGGCTACACCTTC.

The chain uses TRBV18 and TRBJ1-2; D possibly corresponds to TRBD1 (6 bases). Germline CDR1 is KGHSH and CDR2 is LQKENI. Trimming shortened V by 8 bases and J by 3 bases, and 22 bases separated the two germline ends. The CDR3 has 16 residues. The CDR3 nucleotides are TGTGCCAGCGCACTCACCCCCACAGGGAGATACTATGGCTACACCTTC. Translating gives CASALTPTGRYYGYTF.